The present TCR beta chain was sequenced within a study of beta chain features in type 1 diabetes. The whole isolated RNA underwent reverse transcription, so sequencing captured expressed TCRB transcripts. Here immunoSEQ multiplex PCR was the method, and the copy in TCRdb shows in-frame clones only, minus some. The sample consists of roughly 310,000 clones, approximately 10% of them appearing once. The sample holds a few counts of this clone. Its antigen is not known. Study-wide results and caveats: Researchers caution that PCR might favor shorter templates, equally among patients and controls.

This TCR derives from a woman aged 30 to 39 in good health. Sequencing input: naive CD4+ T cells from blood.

In DNA, the CDR3 is TGCAGCGTTGAAGTGATTGACAGGGGGCTAGCGGCCTCCTACAATGAGCAGTTCTTC. Translating it yields CSVEVIDRGLAASYNEQFF. The rearrangement joins TRBV29-1 to TRBJ2-1; TRBD1 aligns across 10 bases. CDR3 length equals 19 residues. V lost 1 base, J lost 0 bases, and 12 bases stayed unmatched. CDR1 is SQVTM, CDR2 ANQGSEA, per germline.